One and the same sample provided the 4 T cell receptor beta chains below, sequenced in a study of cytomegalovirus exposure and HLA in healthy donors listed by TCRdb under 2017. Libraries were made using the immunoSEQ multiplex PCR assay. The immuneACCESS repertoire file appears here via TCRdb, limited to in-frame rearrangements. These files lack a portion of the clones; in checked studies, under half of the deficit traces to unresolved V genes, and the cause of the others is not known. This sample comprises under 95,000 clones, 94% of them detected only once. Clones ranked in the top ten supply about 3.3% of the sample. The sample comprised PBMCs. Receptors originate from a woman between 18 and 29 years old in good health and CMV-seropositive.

CDR3 loop: CASSGIAGYNEQFF. CDR3 DNA sequence: TGTGCCAGCAGCGGGATAGCGGGGTACAATGAGCAGTTCTTC. This chain joins TRBV5-4 and TRBJ2-1; 8 bases are shared with TRBD2. CDR1 SGHNT and CDR2 YYREEE come from the germline V gene (reference sequence). Germline trimming cut 4 bases from V and 4 bases from J; bases unmatched to any gene: 4. The CDR3 consists of 14 residues.

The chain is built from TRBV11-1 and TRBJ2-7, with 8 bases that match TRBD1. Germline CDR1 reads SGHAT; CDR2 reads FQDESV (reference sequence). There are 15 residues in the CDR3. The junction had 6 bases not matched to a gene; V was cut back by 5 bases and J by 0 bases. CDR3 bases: TGTGCCAGCAGCGACCGGGACAGGCTCTCCTACGAGCAGTACTTC. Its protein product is CASSDRDRLSYEQYF.

For the CDR3, the DNA is TGTGCCAGCAGTGAGGGAGGGGGAGAAAAACTGTTTTTT. This translates into CASSEGGGEKLFF. The genes are TRBV2 and TRBJ1-4; D perhaps matches TRBD1 (6 bases). The ends were cut back, 3 bases at V and 8 bases at J, with 10 bases in the middle. This CDR3 is 13 amino acids long. Germline loops: CDR1 SNHLY, CDR2 FYNNEI.

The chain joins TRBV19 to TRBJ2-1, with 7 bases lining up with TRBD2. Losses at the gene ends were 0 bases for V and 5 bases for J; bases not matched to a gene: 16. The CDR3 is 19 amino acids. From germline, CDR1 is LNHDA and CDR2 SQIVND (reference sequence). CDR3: CASSIEILASGRLNNEQFF. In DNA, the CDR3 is TGTGCCAGTAGTATAGAAATATTGGCTAGCGGACGACTTAACAATGAGCAGTTCTTC.